This note documents a single T cell receptor (beta chain) sequence. This sample is part of a study of blood T cell repertoires in COVID-19. The wider study: From the United States, Italy and Spain came samples of acute and convalescent COVID-19. Sample material is recorded as cDNA or gDNA derived from T cells, B-cell-depleted T cells, or PBMCs.

Germline assignment: CDR1 SGHTA and CDR2 FQGNSA. Trimming removed 1 base at V and 8 bases at J, with 11 bases between. The CDR3 is 14 residues long. Profiling relied on immunoSEQ multiplex PCR, and the TCRdb table lists in-frame clones only, not all of them. Of about 240,000 clones in the sample, around 90% are singletons; the top ten hold more than 6.5%. The V gene is TRBV7-2, the J gene TRBJ2-2; D is possibly TRBD2 (5 bases). Sequenced: peripheral blood. The receptor was isolated from a woman aged 70-85 years with active or convalescent COVID-19. For the CDR3, the DNA is TGTGCCAGCAGCTTAGTGCATTCGGGGGGGGAGCTGTTTTTT. Protein sequence: CASSLVHSGGELFF.